The T cell receptor (beta chain) described here comes from a study of cytomegalovirus exposure and HLA in healthy donors. Unmatched junction bases numbered 3, after V lost 3 bases and J lost 4 bases. Germline V gives CDR1 SGDLS, CDR2 YYNGEE. The CDR3 totals 15 residues. The PCR was carried out with 60 Vbeta primers and 13 Jbeta primers. Profiling relied on immunoSEQ multiplex PCR, and the TCRdb table lists in-frame clones only, not all of them. There are approximately 190,000 clones in the sample; about 85% occur only once, and roughly 0.98% lies in the top ten. The J gene is TRBJ2-1, the V gene TRBV9; 11 bases are shared with TRBD2. The sequencing sample was made of PBMCs. This sequence was found in a boy between 2 and 15 years old in good health and CMV-seronegative. For the CDR3, the DNA is TGTGCCAGCAGCGGAACTAGCGGGGGATACAATGAGCAGTTCTTC. This gives the protein CASSGTSGGYNEQFF.